The entry that follows covers one T cell receptor (beta chain) sequence. Antigen specificity is unknown. Compared with germline, one end of the junction differs, possibly owing to a read error. This entry comes from a study of post-analysis software for immune sequencing data. Overall study: Secondary progressive, relapsing-remitting and progressive-relapsing multiple sclerosis were among the included disease courses. Study results and limitations: Five TRBV segments, including TRBV5-6, TRBV5-1 and TRBV20-1, were more frequent in patients than controls. Those with multiple sclerosis, the patient group, showed significantly lower normalized Chao1 diversity than controls. Batch-mates among the samples co-clustered strongly by F measure.

Germline V gene sequence: CDR1 DFQATT, CDR2 SNEGSKA (reference sequence). The CDR3 contains 14 residues. Built from TCR beta cDNA, the libraries had unique molecular identifiers in them. From roughly 1 to 10 million T cells, about 500,000 cDNA molecules were obtained. TCRdb re-analysed the PCR reads in MiXCR, keeping a single row per CDR3 protein. The sample records 740,000 or so distinct CDR3 sequences, 53% being singletons. The rearrangement links TRBV20-1 to TRBJ2-7; 8 nucleotides align to TRBD1. The sequence was obtained from a girl aged 5 to 17 with multiple sclerosis. Material for sequencing was blood. Here the CDR3 DNA reads TGCGGTGCTGCAAAGACAGGGGCCTCCTACGAGCAGTACTTC. Protein product: CGAAKTGASYEQYF.